This T cell receptor (beta chain) emerged from a study of OX40 agonist ivuxolimab in advanced cancers. With regard to the full study: Ivuxolimab was a fully human IgG2 agonistic monoclonal antibody targeting the costimulatory receptor OX40 (CD134). Peripheral TCRbeta sequencing aimed to test whether ivuxolimab altered TCR sequence diversity and caused clonal T-cell expansion. Patients were allowed to have had prior anti-PD-1, anti-PD-L1 or anti-CTLA-4 therapy, and around two fifths of the dose-escalation patients had been treated with checkpoint inhibitors. Partial responses were achieved by three dose-escalation patients, of whom one had hepatocellular carcinoma and two had cutaneous melanoma. Of the 50 or so patients in dose escalation, about 20 had hepatocellular carcinoma, some 15 had melanoma, 9 had renal cell carcinoma and 9 had head and neck cancer. In the dose-escalation cohort, 65% to 85% of patients were male, and the mean age was roughly 56 years with a range of roughly 20 to 80. The paper reports the monotherapy dose-escalation portion (N of about 54 patients) of the phase I ivuxolimab trial. Intravenous ivuxolimab was administered to patients every 2 weeks at six dose levels: 0.01, 0.1, 0.3, 1.5, 3 and 10 mg/kg.

Summary of the overall study and its limitations: Low levels of normalized T-cell clonal expansion were also seen in some patients who did not respond. After ivuxolimab, more expanded clones were found on average in CD8+ T cells than in CD4+ T cells. Which antigens the clonally expanded peripheral T cells were specific for was not determined. At doses of 0.1 to 3.0 mg/kg, clonal expansion of both CD4+ and CD8+ T cells in blood was seen between baseline and week 6. In partial responders in the 0.1-3.0 mg/kg groups, normalized peripheral clonal expansion was found to be among the lowest, especially among CD8+ T cells.

Genomic DNA was extracted from sorted cells for sequencing of the TCRbeta CDR3 region. The immunoSEQ Assay was used for sequencing of TCRbeta CDR3 regions. The source is immuneACCESS, and TCRdb retained only in-frame sequences with V and J called. Part of the clones is not carried over; for the studies checked, unresolved V genes explain less than half of this, and the remainder is unexplained. In all, the sample holds about 42,000 clones, and 75% to 90% of those were seen once. The leading ten clones occupy 4.5% to 5% of the sample. The CDR3 holds 19 amino acids from the cysteine to the phenylalanine. This entry keeps only the CDR3 DNA: 57 bases, framed from base 1. As encoded in the germline V gene, CDR1 is KGHSH while CDR2 is LQKENI. V lost 4 bases and J lost 0 bases, and the count of bases not matched to a germline gene is 17. Comments on this clone: Its specific antigen is unknown. Base qualities were left out, and no much larger clone turns up one base away.

Patients with autoimmune disease history or receiving systemic immunosuppression were excluded from the trial. Peripheral blood for TCR sequencing was collected from all dose cohorts at baseline, on cycle 4 day 1, and on cycle 7 day 1. Samples were obtained from an open-label, multicenter, first-in-human phase I dose-escalation trial of ivuxolimab. Adults with locally advanced or metastatic melanoma, renal cell, hepatocellular, or head and neck squamous cell carcinoma were enrolled in the trial. Before TCR sequencing, CD4+ T cells and CD8+ T cells were sorted from peripheral blood as separate populations.

The V gene is TRBV18 and the J gene is TRBJ2-5, and 7 bases in between align with TRBD1. The receptor comes from an adult with an advanced solid tumor such as melanoma, head and neck, liver or kidney cancer. This specimen consisted of CD4+ or CD8+ T cells sorted from blood, obtained in a trial of the OX40 agonist ivuxolimab. The DNA sequence is as follows: TGTGCCAGCTCACTAGGATTAGGCGAGGACAGGAGCAACCAAGAGACCCAGTACTTC. It translates to CASSLGLGEDRSNQETQYF.